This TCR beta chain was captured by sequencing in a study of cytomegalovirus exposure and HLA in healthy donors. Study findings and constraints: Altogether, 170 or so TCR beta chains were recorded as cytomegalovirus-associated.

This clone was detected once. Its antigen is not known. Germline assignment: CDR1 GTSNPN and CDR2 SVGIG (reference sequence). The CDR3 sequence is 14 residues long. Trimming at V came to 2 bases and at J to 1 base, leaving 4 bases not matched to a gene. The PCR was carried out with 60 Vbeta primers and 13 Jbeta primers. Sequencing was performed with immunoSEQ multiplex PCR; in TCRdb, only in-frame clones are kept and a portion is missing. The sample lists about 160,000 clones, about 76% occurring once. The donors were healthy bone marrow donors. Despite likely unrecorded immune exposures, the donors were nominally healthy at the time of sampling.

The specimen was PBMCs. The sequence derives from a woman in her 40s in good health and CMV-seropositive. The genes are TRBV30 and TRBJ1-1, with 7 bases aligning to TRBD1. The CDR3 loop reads CAWSPGTANTEAFF. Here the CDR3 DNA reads TGTGCCTGGAGTCCCGGGACAGCGAACACTGAAGCTTTCTTT.